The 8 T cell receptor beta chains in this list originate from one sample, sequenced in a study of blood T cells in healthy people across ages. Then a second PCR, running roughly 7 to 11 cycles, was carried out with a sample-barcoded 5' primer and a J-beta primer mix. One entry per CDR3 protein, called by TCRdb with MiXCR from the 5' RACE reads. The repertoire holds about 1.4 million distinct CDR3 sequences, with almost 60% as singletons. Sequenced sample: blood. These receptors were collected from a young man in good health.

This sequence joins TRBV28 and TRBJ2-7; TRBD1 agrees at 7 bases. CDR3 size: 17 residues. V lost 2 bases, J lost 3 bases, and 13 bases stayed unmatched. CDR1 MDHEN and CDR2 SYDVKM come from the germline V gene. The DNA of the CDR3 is TGTGCCAGCAGTTTACCTCAATTCGACAGGGCCAACTACGAGCAGTACTTC. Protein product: CASSLPQFDRANYEQYF.

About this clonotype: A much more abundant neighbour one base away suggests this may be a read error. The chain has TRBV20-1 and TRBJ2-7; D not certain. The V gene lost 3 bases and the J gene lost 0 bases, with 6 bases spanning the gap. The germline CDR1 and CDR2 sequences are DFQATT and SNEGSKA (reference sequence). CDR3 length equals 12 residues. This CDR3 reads CSASWTSYEQYF. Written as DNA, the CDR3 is TGCAGTGCTAGCTGGACCTCCTACGAGCAGTACTTC.

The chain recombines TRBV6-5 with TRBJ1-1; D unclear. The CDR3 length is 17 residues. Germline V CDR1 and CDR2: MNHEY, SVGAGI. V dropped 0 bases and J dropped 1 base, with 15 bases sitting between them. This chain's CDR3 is CASSYSTGSPPNTEAFF. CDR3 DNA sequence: TGTGCCAGCAGTTACTCGACGGGATCCCCCCCGAACACTGAAGCTTTCTTT.

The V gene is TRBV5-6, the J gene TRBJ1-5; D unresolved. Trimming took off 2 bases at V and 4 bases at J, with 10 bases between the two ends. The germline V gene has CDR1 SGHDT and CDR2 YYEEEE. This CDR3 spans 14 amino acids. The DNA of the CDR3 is TGTGCCAGCAGCTTACAGATCGGAAATCAGCCCCAGCATTTT. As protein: CASSLQIGNQPQHF.

The CDR3 sequence is CASSRRGVQETQYF. The DNA for the CDR3 is TGTGCCAGCAGCCGAAGGGGCGTCCAAGAGACCCAGTACTTC. The chain employs TRBV7-2 and TRBJ2-5; possible D gene TRBD1, 5 bases. CDR1 and CDR2 from the germline V gene are SGHTA and FQGNSA. The CDR3 loop spans 14 amino acids. Trimming took 5 bases from V and 1 from J, leaving 11 bases between them. Supplemented by reference TRBV7-2 and TRBJ2-5, the full variable domain reads GAGVSQSPSNKVTEKGKDVELRCDPISGHTALYWYRQSLGQGLEFLIYFQGNSAPDKSGLPSDRFSAERTGGSVSTLTIQRTQQEDSAVYLCASSRRGVQETQYFGPGTRLLVL.

The CDR3 region has the DNA TGTGCCAGCAGCCCCCAGACGGCGAACACTGAAGCTTTCTTT. This translates into CASSPQTANTEAFF. The rearrangement uses TRBV5-5 and TRBJ1-1; no definite D call. Germline V gene data show CDR1 as SGHKS and CDR2 as YYEKEE (reference sequence). The CDR3 is made up of 14 amino acids. Trimming stripped 4 bases from V and 1 base from J, with 11 bases between.

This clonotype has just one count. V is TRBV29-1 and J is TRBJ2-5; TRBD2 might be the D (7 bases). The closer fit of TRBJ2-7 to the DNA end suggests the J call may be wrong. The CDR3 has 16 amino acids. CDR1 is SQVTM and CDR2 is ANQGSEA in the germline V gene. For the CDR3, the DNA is TGCAGCGTAAACCTCCCGGGGGGCGCGTGGGGCTACGAGCAGTACTTC. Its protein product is CSVNLPGGAWGYEQYF.

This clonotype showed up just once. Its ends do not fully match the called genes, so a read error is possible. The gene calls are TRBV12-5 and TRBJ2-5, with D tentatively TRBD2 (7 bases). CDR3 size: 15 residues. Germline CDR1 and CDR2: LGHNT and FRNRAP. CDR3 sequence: CASADWGGSQETRYF. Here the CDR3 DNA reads TGTGCTAGTGCCGACTGGGGGGGCAGCCAAGAGACCCGGTACTTC.